The source of this T cell receptor beta chain is a study of blood T cell repertoires in COVID-19. Data came from immunoSEQ multiplex PCR; TCRdb stores just in-frame clones and leaves some out. This table has fewer than 50,000 clones, roughly 84% appearing once. CDR1 is LGHDT, CDR2 YNNKEL, per germline (reference sequence). V trimming: 4 bases; J trimming: 6 bases; junction bases outside the gene matches: 8. This CDR3 has 15 residues. This clonotype was sampled from an elderly woman with acute or convalescent COVID-19. The V and J genes are TRBV3-1 (or the pseudogene TRBV3-2) and TRBJ1-4; 7 bases agree with TRBD1. The sample consisted of peripheral blood. The CDR3 DNA reads TGTGCCAGCAGCCCCCGGACAGGTGGGGATGAAAAACTGTTTTTT. Translation gives CASSPRTGGDEKLFF.